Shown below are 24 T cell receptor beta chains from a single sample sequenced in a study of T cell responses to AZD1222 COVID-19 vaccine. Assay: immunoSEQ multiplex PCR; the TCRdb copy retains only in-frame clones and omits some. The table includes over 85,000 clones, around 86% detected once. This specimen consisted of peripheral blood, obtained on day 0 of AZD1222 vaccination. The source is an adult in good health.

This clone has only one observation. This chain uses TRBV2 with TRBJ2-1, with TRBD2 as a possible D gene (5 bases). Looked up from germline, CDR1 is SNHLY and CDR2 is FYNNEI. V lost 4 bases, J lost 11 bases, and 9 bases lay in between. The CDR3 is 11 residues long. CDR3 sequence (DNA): TGTGCCAGCAGTGGAACGGGGAAGCAGTTCTTC. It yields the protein CASSGTGKQFF. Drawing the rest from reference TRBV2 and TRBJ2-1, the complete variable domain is EPEVTQTPSHQVTQMGQEVILRCVPISNHLYFYWYRQILGQKVEFLVSFYNNEISEKSEIFDDQFSVERPDGSNFTLKIRSTKLEDSAMYFCASSGTGKQFFGPGTRLTVL.

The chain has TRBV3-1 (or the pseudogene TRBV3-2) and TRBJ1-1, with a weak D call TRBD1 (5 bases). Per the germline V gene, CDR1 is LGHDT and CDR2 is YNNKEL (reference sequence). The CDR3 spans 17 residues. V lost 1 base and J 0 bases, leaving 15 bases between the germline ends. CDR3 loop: CASSQGSFGGMNTEAFF. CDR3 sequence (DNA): TGTGCCAGCAGCCAAGGGTCTTTCGGGGGAATGAACACTGAAGCTTTCTTT.

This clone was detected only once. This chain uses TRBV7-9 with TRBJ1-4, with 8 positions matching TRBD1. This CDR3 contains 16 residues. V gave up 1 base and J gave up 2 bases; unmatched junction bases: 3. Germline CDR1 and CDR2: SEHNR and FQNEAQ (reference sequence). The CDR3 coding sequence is TGTGCCAGCAGCTTAGGGACAGGGCCTACTAATGAAAAACTGTTTTTT. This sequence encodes CASSLGTGPTNEKLFF.

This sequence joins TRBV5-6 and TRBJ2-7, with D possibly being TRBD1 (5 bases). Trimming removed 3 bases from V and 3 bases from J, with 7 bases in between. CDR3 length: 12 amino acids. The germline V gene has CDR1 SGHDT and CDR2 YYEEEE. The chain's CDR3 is CASSWGDYEQYF. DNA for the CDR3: TGTGCCAGCAGCTGGGGCGACTACGAGCAGTACTTC.

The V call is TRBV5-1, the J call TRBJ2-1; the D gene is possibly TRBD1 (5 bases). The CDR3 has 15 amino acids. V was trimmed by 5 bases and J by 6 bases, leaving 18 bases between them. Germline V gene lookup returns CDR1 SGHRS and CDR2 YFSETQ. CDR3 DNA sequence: TGCGCCAGCAGAAGGGTTGGCCAGGGAATCAATGAGCAGTTCTTC. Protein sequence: CASRRVGQGINEQFF.

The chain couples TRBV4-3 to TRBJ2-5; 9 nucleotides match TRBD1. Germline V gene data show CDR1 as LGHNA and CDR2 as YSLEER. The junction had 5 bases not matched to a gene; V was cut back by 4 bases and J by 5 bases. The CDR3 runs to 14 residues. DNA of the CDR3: TGCGCCAGCAGCCGAGTAGGACAGGGGGAGACCCAGTACTTC. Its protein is CASSRVGQGETQYF.

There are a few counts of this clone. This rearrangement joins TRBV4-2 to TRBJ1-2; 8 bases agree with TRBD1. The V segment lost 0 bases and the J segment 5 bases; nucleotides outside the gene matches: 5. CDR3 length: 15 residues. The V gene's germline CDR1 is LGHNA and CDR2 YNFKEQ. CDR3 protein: CASSQDRGQWYGYTF. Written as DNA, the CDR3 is TGTGCCAGCAGCCAAGACAGGGGGCAATGGTATGGCTACACCTTC.

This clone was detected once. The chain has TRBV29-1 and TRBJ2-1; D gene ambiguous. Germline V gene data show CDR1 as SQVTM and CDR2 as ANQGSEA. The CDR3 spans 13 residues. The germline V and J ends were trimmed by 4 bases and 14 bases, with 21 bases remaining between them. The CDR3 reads CSVVEVSEGGKFF. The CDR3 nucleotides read TGCAGCGTTGTAGAGGTGTCGGAAGGCGGAAAGTTCTTC.

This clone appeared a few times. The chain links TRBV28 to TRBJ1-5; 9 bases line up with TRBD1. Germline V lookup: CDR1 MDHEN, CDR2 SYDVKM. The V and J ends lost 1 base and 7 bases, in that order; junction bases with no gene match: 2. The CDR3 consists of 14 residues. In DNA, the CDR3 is TGTGCCAGCAGTTTATTCACAGGGGGCCAGCCCCAGCATTTT. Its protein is CASSLFTGGQPQHF.

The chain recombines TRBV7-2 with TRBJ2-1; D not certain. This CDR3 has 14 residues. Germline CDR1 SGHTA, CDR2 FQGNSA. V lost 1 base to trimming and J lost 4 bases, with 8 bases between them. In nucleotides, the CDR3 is TGTGCCAGCAGCTTAGTTATTTCGTACAATGAGCAGTTCTTC. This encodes CASSLVISYNEQFF.

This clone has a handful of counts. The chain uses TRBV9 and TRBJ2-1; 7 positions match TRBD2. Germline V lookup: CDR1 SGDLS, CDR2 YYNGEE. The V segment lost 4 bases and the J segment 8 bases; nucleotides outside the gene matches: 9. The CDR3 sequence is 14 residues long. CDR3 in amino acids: CASSQRDYDDEQFF. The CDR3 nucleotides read TGTGCCAGCAGCCAACGGGACTATGATGATGAGCAGTTCTTC.

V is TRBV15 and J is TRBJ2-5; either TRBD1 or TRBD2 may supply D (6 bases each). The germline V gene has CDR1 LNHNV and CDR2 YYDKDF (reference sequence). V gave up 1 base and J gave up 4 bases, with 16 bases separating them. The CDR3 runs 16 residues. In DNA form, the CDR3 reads TGTGCCACCAGCAGAGCGCAGGGCAGGGGAGGAGAGACCCAGTACTTC. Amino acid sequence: CATSRAQGRGGETQYF.

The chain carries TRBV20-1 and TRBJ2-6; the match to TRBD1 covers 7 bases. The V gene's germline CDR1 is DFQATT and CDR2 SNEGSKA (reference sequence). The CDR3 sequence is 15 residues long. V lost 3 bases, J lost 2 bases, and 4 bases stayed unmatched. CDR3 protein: CSASGQDTGANVLTF. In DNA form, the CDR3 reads TGCAGTGCTAGTGGACAGGATACTGGGGCCAACGTCCTGACTTTC.

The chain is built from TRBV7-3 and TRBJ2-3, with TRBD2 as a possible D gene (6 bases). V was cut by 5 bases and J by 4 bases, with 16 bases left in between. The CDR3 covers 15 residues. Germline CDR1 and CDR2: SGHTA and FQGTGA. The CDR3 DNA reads TGTGCCAGCAGCCCCACGGGGCGGGGCGCAGATACGCAGTATTTT. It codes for CASSPTGRGADTQYF.

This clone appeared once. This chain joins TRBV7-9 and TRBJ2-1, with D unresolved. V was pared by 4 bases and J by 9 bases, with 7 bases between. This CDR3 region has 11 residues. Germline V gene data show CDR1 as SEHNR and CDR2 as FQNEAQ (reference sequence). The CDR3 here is CASSSLGEQFF. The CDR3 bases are TGTGCCAGCAGCTCACTGGGTGAGCAGTTCTTC.

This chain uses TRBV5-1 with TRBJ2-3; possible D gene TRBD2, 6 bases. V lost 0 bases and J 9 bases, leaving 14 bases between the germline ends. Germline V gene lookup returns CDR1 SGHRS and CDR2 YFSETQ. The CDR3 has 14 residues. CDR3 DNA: TGCGCCAGCAGCTTGGCCCAATCCGCGGGGACGCAGTATTTT. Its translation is CASSLAQSAGTQYF.

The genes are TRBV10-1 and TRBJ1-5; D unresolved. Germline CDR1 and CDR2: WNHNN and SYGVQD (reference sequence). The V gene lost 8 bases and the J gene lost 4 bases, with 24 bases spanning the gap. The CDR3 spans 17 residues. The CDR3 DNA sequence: TGCGCCAGCTTCCATCCCCCCGCACGGGAGAGAAATCAGCCCCAGCATTTT. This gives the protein CASFHPPARERNQPQHF.

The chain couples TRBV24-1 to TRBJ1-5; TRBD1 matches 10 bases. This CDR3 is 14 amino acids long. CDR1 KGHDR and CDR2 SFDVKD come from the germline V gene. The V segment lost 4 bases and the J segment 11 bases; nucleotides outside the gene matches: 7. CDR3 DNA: TGTGCCACCAGTGAAACGACAGGGGGCAGGTCCCAGCATTTT. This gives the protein CATSETTGGRSQHF.

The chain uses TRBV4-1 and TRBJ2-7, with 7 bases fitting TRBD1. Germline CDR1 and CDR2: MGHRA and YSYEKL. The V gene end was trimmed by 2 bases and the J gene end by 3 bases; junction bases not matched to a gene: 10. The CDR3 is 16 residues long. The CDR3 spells CASSQMAGTAFYEQYF. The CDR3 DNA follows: TGCGCCAGCAGCCAAATGGCCGGGACAGCATTCTACGAGCAGTACTTC.

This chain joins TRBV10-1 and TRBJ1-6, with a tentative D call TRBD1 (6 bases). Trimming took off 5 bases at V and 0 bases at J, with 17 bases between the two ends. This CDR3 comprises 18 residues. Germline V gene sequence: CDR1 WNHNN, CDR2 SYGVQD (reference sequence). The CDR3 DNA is TGCGCCAGCAGTCCTGTGGACAGATACTTCTCCTATAATTCACCCCTCCACTTT. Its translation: CASSPVDRYFSYNSPLHF.

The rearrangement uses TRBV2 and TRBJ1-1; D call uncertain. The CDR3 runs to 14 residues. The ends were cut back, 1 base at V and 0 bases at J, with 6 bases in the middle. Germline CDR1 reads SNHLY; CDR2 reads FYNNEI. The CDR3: CASSEGFMNTEAFF. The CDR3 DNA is TGTGCCAGCAGTGAAGGGTTCATGAACACTGAAGCTTTCTTT.

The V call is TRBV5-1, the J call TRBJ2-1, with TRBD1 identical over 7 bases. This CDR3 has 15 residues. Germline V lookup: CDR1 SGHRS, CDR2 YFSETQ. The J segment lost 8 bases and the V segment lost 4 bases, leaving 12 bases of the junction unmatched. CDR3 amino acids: CASSVEGRGFDEQFF. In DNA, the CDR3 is TGCGCCAGCAGCGTGGAAGGCAGGGGGTTTGATGAGCAGTTCTTC.

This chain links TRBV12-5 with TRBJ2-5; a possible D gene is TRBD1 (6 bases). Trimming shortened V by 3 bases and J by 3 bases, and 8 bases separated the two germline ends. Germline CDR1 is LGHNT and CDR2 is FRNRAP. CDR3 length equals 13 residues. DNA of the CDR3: TGTGCTAGTGGTTTCCCAGGGGAAGAGACCCAGTACTTC. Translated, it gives CASGFPGEETQYF.

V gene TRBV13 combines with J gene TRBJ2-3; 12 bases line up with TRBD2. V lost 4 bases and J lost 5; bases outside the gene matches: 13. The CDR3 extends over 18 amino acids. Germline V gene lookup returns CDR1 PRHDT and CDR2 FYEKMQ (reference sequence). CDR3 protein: CASSSRILAGGRRDTQYF. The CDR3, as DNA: TGTGCCAGCAGCTCGAGAATCCTAGCGGGGGGGCGCCGAGATACGCAGTATTTT.